A single sample gave rise to the 5 T cell receptor beta chains below, sequenced in a study of cytomegalovirus exposure and HLA in healthy donors. TCRdb keeps only in-frame clones here, not all; method: immunoSEQ multiplex PCR. Seen here are some 190,000 clones, roughly 82% observed once, and the top ten hold more than 1.1%. Material for sequencing was PBMCs. The source of these receptors is a woman younger than 35 in good health and CMV-seronegative.

J is TRBJ2-3 and V is TRBV5-1; TRBD2 agrees at 7 bases. The CDR3 loop spans 18 amino acids. Germline trimming cut 0 bases from V and 0 bases from J; bases unmatched to any gene: 10. Per the germline V gene, CDR1 is SGHRS and CDR2 is YFSETQ. The CDR3 nucleotides are TGCGCCAGCAGCTTGGCCGGGCCCTCGCGGGGGAGCACAGATACGCAGTATTTT. It translates to CASSLAGPSRGSTDTQYF.

This rearrangement joins TRBV18 to TRBJ2-7, with TRBD1 as a possible D gene (6 bases). The V gene's germline CDR1 is KGHSH and CDR2 LQKENI. Trimming left V 4 bases short and J 0 bases short, with 16 bases between. This CDR3 region has 16 residues. The CDR3 bases are TGTGCCAGCTCACACCAGGGGCTCTCGGGCTCCTACGAGCAGTACTTC. It specifies CASSHQGLSGSYEQYF.

V and J are TRBV7-9 and TRBJ2-7, with a possible D match to TRBD1 (6 bases). From germline, CDR1 is SEHNR and CDR2 FQNEAQ (reference sequence). With 5 bases removed from V and 4 bases from J, the gap between germline ends came to 21 bases. The CDR3 sequence is 16 residues long. In DNA, the CDR3 is TGTGCCAGCAGCACCATGGGACACCCGACATCTTACGAGCAGTACTTC. This translates into CASSTMGHPTSYEQYF.

This clone was detected only once. The chain carries TRBV2 and TRBJ2-3; 7 nucleotides line up with TRBD2. Germline CDR1 SNHLY, CDR2 FYNNEI. V gave up 7 bases and J gave up 2 bases; unmatched junction bases: 9. The CDR3 is 15 residues long. CDR3 loop: CASIRGGTLTDTQYF. CDR3 coding DNA: TGTGCCAGCATAAGGGGAGGGACTCTCACAGATACGCAGTATTTT.

The V and J genes are TRBV25-1 and TRBJ2-3; maybe TRBD2 (5 bases). The CDR3 has 13 amino acids. Deletions cut 2 bases from V and 5 bases from J, with 8 bases between. Germline V gives CDR1 MGHDK, CDR2 SYGVNS. The CDR3 sequence: CASSEAGRDTQYF. CDR3 DNA: TGTGCCAGCAGTGAAGCGGGCAGAGATACGCAGTATTTT.